This TCR beta chain derives from a study of T-cell memory formation after mild COVID-19. The overall study: Across donors, TCR clusters were largely donor specific. Regarding the study as a whole: That cross-reactive memory joined was suggested by some responding clones appearing in pre-infection memory. Clones that contracted from day 15 to 85 were balanced CD4/CD8, while later expanders leaned CD4+.

V was clipped by 2 bases and J by 2 bases; unmatched bases: 7. The CDR3 runs 15 residues. The germline V gene encodes CDR1 DFQATT and CDR2 SNEGSKA (reference sequence). Concerning this clonotype itself: Its antigen is currently unknown.

UMIs and sample barcodes were carried by the TCR alpha and TCR beta cDNA libraries that 5'RACE produced using constant-segment primers. From the 5' RACE reads, TCRdb called clonotypes with MiXCR, one entry per CDR3 protein. The table lists about 390,000 distinct CDR3 sequences, more than 20% of them singletons. Input material: PBMCs or a T cell subset sorted from them (not recorded which). The V and J genes are TRBV20-1 and TRBJ2-7, with TRBD1 identical over 9 bases. This sequence originates from an adult woman who had mild COVID-19 (a few samples of this study predate the infection). Cell type and time point are not known. CDR3 coding DNA: TGCAGTGCTAGATACCCCGGGACAGGGACCTACGAGCAGTACTTC. Translated: CSARYPGTGTYEQYF.